The table lists the clone carrying this T cell receptor (beta chain) with many counts. Its target is unknown. The data originate from a study of radiotherapy plus CTLA-4 blockade in lung cancer. Across the whole study: Objective responses were recorded in about 18% of patients, with disease control recorded in about 30%. Study-wide points: After radiotherapy and ipilimumab, tumor-derived clones expanded in peripheral blood.

Some clones are missing from TCRdb's copy, which holds only in-frame ones; the method was immunoSEQ multiplex PCR. This table has about 45,000 clones, about 70% appearing once. From germline, CDR1 is SGHRS and CDR2 YFSETQ. After removal of 1 base from V and 8 bases from J, the junction contained 2 bases not matched to a gene. This CDR3 is 13 amino acids long. Each patient with chemo-refractory metastatic non-small-cell lung cancer was treated with focal radiation plus CTLA-4 blockade using ipilimumab. The source was peripheral blood, collected from a patient treated with radiotherapy plus ipilimumab. This receptor was taken from a human donor with non-small cell lung cancer who had a partial response to radiotherapy plus ipilimumab. V and J are TRBV5-1 and TRBJ1-4; 7 positions match TRBD1. CDR3 nucleotide sequence: TGCGCCAGCAGCTTGAAGGACAGGGAAAAACTGTTTTTT. It specifies CASSLKDREKLFF.